This TCR beta chain came from a study of blood T cells in healthy people across ages (dated by TCRdb to 2014 to 2015). In terms of the full investigation: In model experiments, template switching captured about one uniquely barcoded TCR beta cDNA molecule for every two T cells. Two additional independent replicas of 1 million unique cDNA reads from the same blood draw were analyzed for two donors (one aged 18 to 30 and one aged 80 or older). The study measured age-related changes in TCR beta repertoire diversity using deep sequencing normalized with unique cDNA molecular identifiers. Donors were grouped into four age groups: young (average roughly 17 years), middle-aged (39), aged (about 60) and long-lived (about 82). Donors of different ages were randomly distributed across sequencing lanes to avoid experimental bias. What the work shows at the level of the full study, not this receptor alone: Because donor CMV infection status was unknown, age-related changes in expanded clonotypes were potentially confounded. Total diversity estimates from one million sequenced T cells were considered lower bounds and underestimates. A strong correlation was found between observed TCR beta diversity and the percentage of naive T cells measured by flow cytometry. Bulk unsorted PBMC profiling prevented conclusive comparison of naive and antigen-experienced compartments. Compared with the aged group, the long-lived group had more naive CD4+ T cells, fewer expanded clones and increased TCR diversity, a pattern suggesting age selection. Observed TCR beta diversity per million T cells fell roughly linearly with age, and a significant reduction was already apparent by age approximately 40.

Donors were 39 systemically healthy Caucasian individuals from Russia aged roughly 6 to 95 years. Roughly 9 milliliters of peripheral blood were drawn from each donor into EDTA-treated Vacutainer tubes. Ficoll-Paque density-gradient centrifugation was used to isolate PBMCs, with at least 6 million obtained per sample. Trizol reagent was used to extract total RNA from PBMCs, with at least 6 micrograms per sample. Naive CD45RAhigh/CD27high T cell percentages were measured by flow cytometry on a PBMC aliquot from every donor. Measured from the cysteine to the phenylalanine, the CDR3 is 15 residues long. CDR3 DNA is the only sequence kept; it has 45 bases, read in frame from the first base. Looking up the germline V gene yields CDR1 SGHTA and CDR2 FQGNSA. Cut back by 5 bases and 5 bases, the V and J ends lie 18 bases apart. Library prep was done by 5' RACE. The sequencing machine was an Illumina HiSeq 2500. The second PCR ran for about 6 to 11 cycles and used a J-beta primer mix along with a sample-barcoded 5' primer. Each TCR beta cDNA molecule received a unique molecular identifier from a template-switch 5' adaptor carrying 12 random nucleotides. Each sample yielded at least 3 million CDR3-containing paired-end reads. All of the RNA was converted into first-strand cDNA using the Mint cDNA synthesis kit, with a TRBC-specific oligonucleotide serving as the primer. Following uracil-DNA glycosylase treatment, all cDNA underwent a first 18-cycle PCR with the universal primers M1SS and BC2_uni_R. On the study's bioinformatics: Each sample was normalized by randomly selecting 1 million high-quality reads, each carrying a distinct molecular identifier. Reads with shared molecular identifiers were discarded instead of being binned into consensus sequences. MiTCR, set to a Q25 quality threshold and the strictest error-elimination algorithm, was used for CDR3 identification, clonotype clustering and error correction. A nonparametric unseen species model with Euler transformation was used to estimate a lower bound on total TCR beta diversity. TCRdb reanalyzed the raw reads on its own, using fastp at Q25 for trimming and MiXCR for clone calling, and kept in-frame beta chains. Rows with one shared CDR3 protein collapse into an entry with the most common genes and DNA. Clone size and V and J calls follow TCRdb, not the original study. The sample table lists about 1.7 million distinct CDR3 sequences, about 28% of them with a count of one. The top ten clones comprise 6.5% to 8.5% of the sample.

Notes on this clonotype: The antigen it binds to is not known. Base quality data are lacking; no much larger clone is found one base away.

Sequencing was done on a sample of blood. This TCR was recovered from a woman aged 25 to 39 in good health. The sequence is built from TRBV7-2 and TRBJ2-5; tentative D gene TRBD1, with 6 bases matching. In nucleotides, the sequence is TGTGCCAGCAGCGTATTGACAGGACCTGGCGAGACCCAGTACTTC. It translates to CASSVLTGPGETQYF.